This TCR beta chain originates from a study of T cells after yellow fever vaccination. The CDR3 sequence is 12 residues long. Germline values: CDR1 SQVTM, CDR2 ANQGSEA. Trimming shortened V by 4 bases and J by 9 bases, and 13 bases separated the two germline ends. This clonotype was seen at least ten times. Antigen specificity is unknown. Study results and caveats: Among all clonotypes, a small share was observed in both CD4 and CD8 compartments.

Via MiXCR, TCRdb re-called the 5' RACE reads, giving one row per CDR3 protein. The sample yields about 320,000 distinct CDR3 sequences, approximately 4% seen once. The source is a man between 18 and 29 years old who received the YFV17D yellow fever vaccine. The starting material was PBMCs, obtained 15 days after the yellow fever booster vaccination. The chain is built from TRBV29-1 and TRBJ1-5, with D tentatively TRBD1 (5 bases). In nucleotides, the CDR3 is TGCAGCGTTGGGGAGGGGCTAGGGCCCCAGCATTTT. Residues: CSVGEGLGPQHF.